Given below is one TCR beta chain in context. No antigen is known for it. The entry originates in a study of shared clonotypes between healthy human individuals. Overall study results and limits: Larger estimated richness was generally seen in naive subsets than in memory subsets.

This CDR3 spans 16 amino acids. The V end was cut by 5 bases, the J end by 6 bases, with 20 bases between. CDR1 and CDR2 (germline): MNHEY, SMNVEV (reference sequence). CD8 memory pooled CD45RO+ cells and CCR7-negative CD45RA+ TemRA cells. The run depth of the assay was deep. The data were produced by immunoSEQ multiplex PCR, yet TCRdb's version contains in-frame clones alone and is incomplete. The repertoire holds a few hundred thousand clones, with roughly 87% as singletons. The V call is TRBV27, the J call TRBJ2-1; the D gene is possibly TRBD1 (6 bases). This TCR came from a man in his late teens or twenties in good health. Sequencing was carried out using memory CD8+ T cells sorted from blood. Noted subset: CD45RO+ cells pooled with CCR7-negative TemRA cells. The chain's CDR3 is CASSAHRVQASNEQFF. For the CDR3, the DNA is TGTGCCAGCAGTGCCCACAGGGTACAGGCTTCCAATGAGCAGTTCTTC.